This is a list of T cell receptor beta chains from one sample in a study of post-analysis software for immune sequencing data. Each CDR3 protein is one row after TCRdb ran MiXCR on the PCR reads. In the table there are some 690,000 distinct CDR3 sequences, approximately 59% of which are singletons. Sequencing was done on a sample of blood. The receptors stem from a girl aged 2-10 years with multiple sclerosis. The conserved cysteine and the conserved F or W are not part of the CDR3 here. Each record gives: V gene, J gene, CDR3 protein.

v_call: TRBV5-5; j_call: TRBJ1-1; cdr3_aa: ASIFTLGDSPLGEAF
v_call: TRBV4-1; j_call: TRBJ2-3; cdr3_aa: ASSQSAGDATDTQY
v_call: TRBV20-1; j_call: TRBJ2-3; cdr3_aa: SARRVRGTTDTQY
v_call: TRBV5-5; j_call: TRBJ2-1; cdr3_aa: ASSQRLAGEINEQF
v_call: TRBV20-1; j_call: TRBJ1-5; cdr3_aa: SAGGWENQPQH
v_call: TRBV7-2; j_call: TRBJ2-2; cdr3_aa: ASSLVLAVDTGELF
v_call: TRBV6-6; j_call: TRBJ1-2; cdr3_aa: ASSYSSGRNYGYT
v_call: TRBV24-1; j_call: TRBJ2-5; cdr3_aa: ATSDFTTSVKVETQY
v_call: TRBV11-2; j_call: TRBJ2-4; cdr3_aa: ASSPRDETRQKNIQY
v_call: TRBV20-1; j_call: TRBJ1-4; cdr3_aa: SASAQGGGGEKLF
v_call: TRBV12-3/TRBV12-4; j_call: TRBJ2-5; cdr3_aa: ASSFPIASNEQY
v_call: TRBV20-1; j_call: TRBJ2-2; cdr3_aa: SAPRREGDTGELF
v_call: TRBV6-5; j_call: TRBJ1-1; cdr3_aa: ASSRDRGELNTEAF
v_call: TRBV9; j_call: TRBJ2-4; cdr3_aa: ASSVGPSAKNIQY
v_call: TRBV15; j_call: TRBJ2-1; cdr3_aa: AIGSGF
v_call: TRBV20-1; j_call: TRBJ1-2; cdr3_aa: SARIVGGNYGYT
v_call: TRBV5-1; j_call: TRBJ2-5; cdr3_aa: ASSFGCQETQY
v_call: TRBV7-2; j_call: TRBJ2-5; cdr3_aa: ASSLGTGMGETQY
v_call: TRBV5-1; j_call: -; cdr3_aa: ASSVMGGGAYEQY
v_call: TRBV5-1; j_call: TRBJ2-1; cdr3_aa: ASSWGVSGNEQF
v_call: TRBV20-1; j_call: TRBJ2-7; cdr3_aa: SASTGGSDPDTHEQY
v_call: TRBV5-1; j_call: TRBJ2-1; cdr3_aa: ASRERGVNNEQF
v_call: TRBV20-1; j_call: TRBJ2-3; cdr3_aa: SVRRDTQY
v_call: TRBV30; j_call: TRBJ1-1; cdr3_aa: AWKGGSSTEAF
v_call: TRBV24-1; j_call: TRBJ1-5; cdr3_aa: ATSDRQGNQPQH
v_call: TRBV7-2; j_call: TRBJ2-6; cdr3_aa: ASSSSGATSGANVLT
v_call: TRBV6-2/TRBV6-3; j_call: TRBJ2-7; cdr3_aa: ATQGTRVYEQY
v_call: TRBV9; j_call: TRBJ2-1; cdr3_aa: ASTPEGDRGSNEQF
v_call: TRBV15; j_call: TRBJ2-3; cdr3_aa: ATSVSGDTDTQY
v_call: TRBV3-1; j_call: -; cdr3_aa: ASSNTGHLRETQY
v_call: TRBV20-1; j_call: TRBJ2-3; cdr3_aa: SASPPRISTDTQY
v_call: TRBV20-1; j_call: TRBJ2-7; cdr3_aa: SARPGTSYEQY
v_call: TRBV14; j_call: -; cdr3_aa: ASSQDSREQY
v_call: TRBV20-1; j_call: TRBJ1-4; cdr3_aa: SARSDRGQKLF